This TCR beta chain was profiled in a study of identifying expanded T cells in peripheral blood. Data came from immunoSEQ multiplex PCR; TCRdb stores just in-frame clones and leaves some out. The sample yields under 110,000 clones, roughly 89% seen once. Study findings and constraints: Over two and four weeks, about 15 and 19 clones changed, versus roughly 1.2 between replicates. Clone count variance between approximately two-week samples rose with total template count.

Germline loops: CDR1 SGHAT, CDR2 FQNNGV. The CDR3 is made up of 15 amino acids. Deletions cut 1 base from V and 4 bases from J, with 11 bases between. Collection occurred without any documented infections or immune events in donors. Worth noting for this clone: What it recognizes is unknown.

Sequenced input: blood. The receptor's source is a person aged 18 to 75 in good health. The gene calls are TRBV11-2 and TRBJ1-5; weak D call: TRBD1 (6 bases). The CDR3 here is CASSLGAGENQPQHF. The CDR3 DNA follows: TGTGCCAGCAGCTTAGGGGCAGGGGAAAATCAGCCCCAGCATTTT.